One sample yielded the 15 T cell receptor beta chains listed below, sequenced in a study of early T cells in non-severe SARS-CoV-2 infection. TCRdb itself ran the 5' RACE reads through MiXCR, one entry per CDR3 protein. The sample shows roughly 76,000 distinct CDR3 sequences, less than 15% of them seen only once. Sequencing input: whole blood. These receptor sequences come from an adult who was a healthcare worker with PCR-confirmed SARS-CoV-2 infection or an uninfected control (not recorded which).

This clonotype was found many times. The CDR3 region is CASSLTPQETQYF. DNA of the CDR3: TGTGCCAGCAGCTTAACCCCGCAAGAGACCCAGTACTTC. The chain carries TRBV7-2 and TRBJ2-5; unclear D gene. Trimming removed 2 bases from V and 2 bases from J, with 6 bases in between. The CDR3 spans 13 residues. Germline CDR1 SGHTA, CDR2 FQGNSA. The complete variable domain, with remaining parts taken from reference TRBV7-2 and TRBJ2-5, reads GAGVSQSPSNKVTEKGKDVELRCDPISGHTALYWYRQSLGQGLEFLIYFQGNSAPDKSGLPSDRFSAERTGGSVSTLTIQRTQQEDSAVYLCASSLTPQETQYFGPGTRLLVL.

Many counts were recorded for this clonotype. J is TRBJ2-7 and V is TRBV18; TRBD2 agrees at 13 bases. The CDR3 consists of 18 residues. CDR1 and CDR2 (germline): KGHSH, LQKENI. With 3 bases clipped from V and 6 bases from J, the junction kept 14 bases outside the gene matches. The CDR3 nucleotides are TGTGCCAGCTCACCCCTACTAGCGGGAGGGCCAAGGATACGCGAGCAGTACTTC. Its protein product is CASSPLLAGGPRIREQYF.

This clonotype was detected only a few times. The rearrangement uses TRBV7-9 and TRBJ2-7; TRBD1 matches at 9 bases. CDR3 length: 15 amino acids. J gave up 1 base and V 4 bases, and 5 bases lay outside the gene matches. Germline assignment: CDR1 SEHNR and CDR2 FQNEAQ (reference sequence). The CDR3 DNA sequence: TGTGCCAGCAGCTCGGGACAGGGAGTTTCCTACGAGCAGTACTTC. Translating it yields CASSSGQGVSYEQYF.

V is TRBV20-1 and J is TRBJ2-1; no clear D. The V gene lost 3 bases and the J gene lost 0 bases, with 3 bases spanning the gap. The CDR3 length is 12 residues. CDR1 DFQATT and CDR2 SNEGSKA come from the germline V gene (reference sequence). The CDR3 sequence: CSASYSYNEQFF. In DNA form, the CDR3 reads TGCAGTGCTAGCTACTCCTACAATGAGCAGTTCTTC.

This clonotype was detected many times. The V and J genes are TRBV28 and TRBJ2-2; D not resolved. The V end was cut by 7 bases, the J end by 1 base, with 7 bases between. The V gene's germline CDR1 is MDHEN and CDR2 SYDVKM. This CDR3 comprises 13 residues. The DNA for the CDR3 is TGTGCCAGCATCTGGGGGAACACCGGGGAGCTGTTTTTT. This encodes CASIWGNTGELFF.

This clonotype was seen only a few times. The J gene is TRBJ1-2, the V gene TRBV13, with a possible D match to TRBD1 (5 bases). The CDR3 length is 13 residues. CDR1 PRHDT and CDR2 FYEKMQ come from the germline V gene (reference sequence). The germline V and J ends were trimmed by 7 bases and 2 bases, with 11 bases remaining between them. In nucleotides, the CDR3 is TGTGCCAGCAACACAGGACGGAACTATGGCTACACCTTC. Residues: CASNTGRNYGYTF. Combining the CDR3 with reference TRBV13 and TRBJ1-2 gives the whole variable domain AAGVIQSPRHLIKEKRETATLKCYPIPRHDTVYWYQQGPGQDPQFLISFYEKMQSDKGSIPDRFSAQQFSDYHSELNMSSLELGDSALYFCASNTGRNYGYTFGSGTRLTVV.

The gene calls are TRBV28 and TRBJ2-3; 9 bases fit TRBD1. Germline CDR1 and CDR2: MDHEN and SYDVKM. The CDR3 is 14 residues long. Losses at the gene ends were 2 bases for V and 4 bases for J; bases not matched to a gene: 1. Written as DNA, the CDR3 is TGTGCCAGCAGTTTAACAGGGGGCCCAGATACGCAGTATTTT. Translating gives CASSLTGGPDTQYF.

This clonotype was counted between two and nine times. CDR3: CASSLGQDWNIQYF. The CDR3 bases are TGTGCCAGCAGCTTAGGCCAAGATTGGAACATTCAGTACTTC. V gene TRBV13 combines with J gene TRBJ2-4; D not certain. V lost 0 bases and J 7 bases, leaving 10 bases between the germline ends. CDR3 size: 14 residues. Germline V gives CDR1 PRHDT, CDR2 FYEKMQ (reference sequence). The full variable domain, in which reference TRBV13 and TRBJ2-4 provide the parts outside the CDR3, is AAGVIQSPRHLIKEKRETATLKCYPIPRHDTVYWYQQGPGQDPQFLISFYEKMQSDKGSIPDRFSAQQFSDYHSELNMSSLELGDSALYFCASSLGQDWNIQYFGAGTRLSVL.

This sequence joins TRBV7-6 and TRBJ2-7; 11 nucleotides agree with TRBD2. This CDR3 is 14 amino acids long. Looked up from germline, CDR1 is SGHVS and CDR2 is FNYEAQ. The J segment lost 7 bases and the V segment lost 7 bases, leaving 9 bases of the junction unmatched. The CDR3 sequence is CASTSGLAGIEQYF. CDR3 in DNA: TGTGCCAGCACCTCCGGACTAGCGGGTATTGAGCAGTACTTC. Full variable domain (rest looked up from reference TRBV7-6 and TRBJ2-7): GAGVSQSPRYKVTKRGQDVALRCDPISGHVSLYWYRQALGQGPEFLTYFNYEAQQDKSGLPNDRFSAERPEGSISTLTIQRTEQRDSAMYRCASTSGLAGIEQYFGPGTRLTVT.

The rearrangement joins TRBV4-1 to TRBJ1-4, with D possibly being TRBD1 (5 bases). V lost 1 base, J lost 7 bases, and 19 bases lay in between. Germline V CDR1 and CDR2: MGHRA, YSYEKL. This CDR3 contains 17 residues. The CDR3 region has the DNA TGCGCCAGCAGCCAAGCTTCCAGCGGGGGGAGGACTGAAAAACTGTTTTTT. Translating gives CASSQASSGGRTEKLFF.

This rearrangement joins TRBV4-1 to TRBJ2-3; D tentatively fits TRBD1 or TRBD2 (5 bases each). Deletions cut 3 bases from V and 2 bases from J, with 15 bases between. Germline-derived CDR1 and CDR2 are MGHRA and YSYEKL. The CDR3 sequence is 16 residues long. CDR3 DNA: TGCGCCAGCAGCCATCTCGGGGCAGCAGACACAGATACGCAGTATTTT. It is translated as CASSHLGAADTDTQYF.

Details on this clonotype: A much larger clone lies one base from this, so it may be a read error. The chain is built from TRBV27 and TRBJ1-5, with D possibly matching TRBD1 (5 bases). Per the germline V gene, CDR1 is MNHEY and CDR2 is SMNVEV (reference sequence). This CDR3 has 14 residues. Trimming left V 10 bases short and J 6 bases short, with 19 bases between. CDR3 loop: CANRPQYGGQPQHF. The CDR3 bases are TGTGCCAACAGACCTCAATACGGGGGTCAGCCCCAGCATTTT.

DNA for the CDR3: TGTGCCAGCAGTGAGAGCGGGACTGAGGGTGAGCAGTTCTTC. Residues: CASSESGTEGEQFF. This chain uses TRBV6-1 with TRBJ2-1; 7 bases fit TRBD2. The trim removed 3 bases at V and 9 bases at J, leaving 8 bases unmatched. The CDR3 spans 14 residues. CDR1 is MNHNS, CDR2 SASEGT, per germline.

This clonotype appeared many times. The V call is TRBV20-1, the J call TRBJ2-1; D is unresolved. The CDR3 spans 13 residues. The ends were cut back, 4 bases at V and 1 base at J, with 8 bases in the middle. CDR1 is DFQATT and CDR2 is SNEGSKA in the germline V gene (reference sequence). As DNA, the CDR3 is TGCAGTGCTATGAAGAGATCCTACAATGAGCAGTTCTTC. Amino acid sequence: CSAMKRSYNEQFF.

CDR3 sequence (DNA): TGTGCCAGCTCACCGGGACAGGGATACAATGAGCAGTTCTTC. Translated, it gives CASSPGQGYNEQFF. This chain uses TRBV18 with TRBJ2-1; 9 bases fit TRBD1. Germline assignment: CDR1 KGHSH and CDR2 LQKENI. The CDR3 spans 14 residues. V shed 3 bases and J 4 bases; nucleotides not matched to a gene: 1.